Listed here are 30 T cell receptor beta chains from one sample, sequenced in a study of breast tumors, draining lymph nodes, adjacent tissues. Axillary draining lymph nodes of breast cancer patients supplied the node samples. TCRdb independently ran MiXCR on the multiplex PCR reads; one entry per CDR3 protein. The table has 150,000 to 200,000 distinct CDR3 sequences, about 33% seen once. Sequenced input: axillary lymph node tissue. All receptors derive from a female donor with breast cancer. Some clones in this sample may be carry-over from other donors' samples.

With respect to this clonotype: One end of the junction is discordant with germline, which a read error may explain. The chain uses TRBV12-3 or TRBV12-4 and TRBJ2-4; TRBD2 matches 7 bases. CDR3 size: 15 residues. The CDR3 is CASRTGRGTKNIQHF. CDR3 nucleotides: TGTGCCAGCCGGACGGGGAGGGGTACCAAAAACATTCAGCACTTC.

This clonotype appeared many times. CDR3 DNA sequence: TGTGCCAGCAGCCGGGACAGGGGGACCGGGGAGCTGTTTTTT. As protein: CASSRDRGTGELFF. This chain connects TRBV7-2 to TRBJ2-2; 11 nucleotides agree with TRBD1. Germline V gene sequence: CDR1 SGHTA, CDR2 FQGNSA. The CDR3 has 14 residues. Unmatched junction bases numbered 1, after V lost 5 bases and J lost 5 bases.

This clonotype occurred many times. The J gene is TRBJ1-2, the V gene TRBV20-1; tentative D call: TRBD1 (6 bases). Trimming removed 3 bases from V and 8 bases from J, with 22 bases in between. CDR3 length: 15 residues. The germline gives CDR1 DFQATT, CDR2 SNEGSKA (reference sequence). Here the CDR3 DNA reads TGCAGTGCTAGCGGCCCCCCAGGGGCCTCCGAAGGCTACACCTTC. Protein product: CSASGPPGASEGYTF.

The chain couples TRBV29-1 to TRBJ2-3; unclear D gene. The CDR3 loop spans 11 amino acids. From germline, CDR1 is SQVTM and CDR2 ANQGSEA. The ends were cut back, 6 bases at V and 1 base at J, with 5 bases in the middle. CDR3 bases: TGCAGCGTACCCGGCACAGATACGCAGTATTTT. It encodes CSVPGTDTQYF.

This clonotype was counted ten times or more. V and J are TRBV20-1 and TRBJ2-7; D is possibly TRBD2 (5 bases). The germline CDR1 and CDR2 sequences are DFQATT and SNEGSKA (reference sequence). Deletions cut 4 bases from V and 0 bases from J, with 13 bases between. The CDR3 spans 14 residues. CDR3 sequence reads: CSAMRAESSYEQYF. Here the CDR3 DNA reads TGCAGTGCTATGAGGGCGGAGAGCTCCTACGAGCAGTACTTC.

This clonotype was observed many times. This chain joins TRBV7-2 and TRBJ2-7; TRBD2 agrees at 10 bases. The CDR3 covers 16 residues. Trimming cost V 1 base and J 2 bases; bases outside gene matches: 5. CDR1 is SGHTA, CDR2 FQGNSA, per germline. DNA of the CDR3: TGTGCCAGCAGCTTAGTTGTAGCGGGGGGCGCCTACGAGCAGTACTTC. It encodes CASSLVVAGGAYEQYF.

This chain links TRBV6-1 with TRBJ2-1; D is perhaps TRBD1 (6 bases). V lost 1 base and J 9 bases, leaving 13 bases between the germline ends. Germline CDR1 is MNHNS and CDR2 is SASEGT. The CDR3 is made up of 14 amino acids. CDR3 sequence (DNA): TGTGCCAGCAGTGAAGAAAACAGGGTAGGTGAGCAGTTCTTC. Its translation: CASSEENRVGEQFF.

This chain uses TRBV10-1 with TRBJ2-1; D is uncertain. With 2 bases removed from V and 9 bases from J, the gap between germline ends came to 5 bases. Germline lookup yields CDR1 WNHNN and CDR2 SYGVQD (reference sequence). The CDR3 runs to 11 residues. The DNA of the CDR3 is TGCGCCAGCAGTGAGGGTGGTGAGCAGTTCTTC. Translation gives CASSEGGEQFF.

This clonotype was recorded many times. This chain connects TRBV20-1 to TRBJ1-3; D is unresolved. The CDR3 runs 14 residues. CDR1 and CDR2 from the germline V gene are DFQATT and SNEGSKA (reference sequence). V shed 2 bases and J shed 2 bases, with 10 bases lying between them. CDR3 region: CSARPLTTGNTIYF. CDR3 nucleotides: TGCAGTGCTAGACCCCTAACAACTGGAAACACCATATATTTT.

At least ten counts were recorded for this clonotype. V gene TRBV7-9 combines with J gene TRBJ2-3, with TRBD2 identical over 10 bases. The CDR3 extends over 15 amino acids. Germline trimming cut 1 base from V and 8 bases from J; bases unmatched to any gene: 6. Germline V CDR1 and CDR2: SEHNR, FQNEAQ (reference sequence). This CDR3 is CASSLGSSGGVTQYF. The CDR3 DNA follows: TGTGCCAGCAGCTTAGGTTCCAGCGGGGGGGTTACGCAGTATTTT.

This clonotype was found many times. The J gene is TRBJ1-2, the V gene TRBV2, with 9 nucleotides matching TRBD1. With V trimmed by 6 bases and J by 6 bases, 8 bases remained unmatched. Germline loops: CDR1 SNHLY, CDR2 FYNNEI. The CDR3 extends over 14 amino acids. The CDR3 DNA sequence: TGTGCCAGCAGCGAACAGGGGGCACGGAATGGCTACACCTTC. This translates into CASSEQGARNGYTF.

The sample holds many counts of this clonotype. The chain couples TRBV5-1 to TRBJ2-2, with D perhaps being TRBD1 or TRBD2 (6 bases each). V was pared by 0 bases and J by 5 bases, with 11 bases between. The CDR3 is made up of 15 amino acids. Germline V gene sequence: CDR1 SGHRS, CDR2 YFSETQ. In DNA form, the CDR3 reads TGCGCCAGCAGCTTGGCGGGGGCCGGAACCGGGGAGCTGTTTTTT. As protein: CASSLAGAGTGELFF.

This clonotype came up a few times. The rearrangement uses TRBV7-9 and TRBJ1-2; D call uncertain. Trimming took 3 bases from V and 7 from J, leaving 12 bases between them. The V gene's germline CDR1 is SEHNR and CDR2 FQNEAQ (reference sequence). The CDR3 spans 13 residues. This CDR3 is CASSFLGIGGYTF. As DNA, the CDR3 is TGTGCCAGCAGCTTTTTGGGTATTGGTGGCTACACCTTC.

This clonotype was counted many times. The chain uses TRBV5-8 and TRBJ1-2, with TRBD1 as a possible D gene (6 bases). The V gene's germline CDR1 is SGHTS and CDR2 YDEGEE. V lost 4 bases and J lost 4, with 14 bases in between. The CDR3 is made up of 14 amino acids. The CDR3 loop reads CASSPGGQTYGYTF. CDR3 nucleotides: TGTGCCAGCAGCCCAGGCGGACAGACCTATGGCTACACCTTC.

The sample holds many counts of this clonotype. The genes are TRBV10-3 and TRBJ1-4; 11 nucleotides line up with TRBD1. V shed 6 bases, J shed 8 bases, and the junction held 8 bases outside the gene matches. CDR3 length equals 15 residues. The germline V gene has CDR1 ENHRY and CDR2 SYGVKD. The CDR3 is CAISRGDRGNEKLFF. Written as DNA, the CDR3 is TGTGCCATCAGCCGAGGGGACAGGGGGAACGAAAAACTGTTTTTT.

Notes on this clonotype: Because the CDR3 is missing its conserved closing phenylalanine or tryptophan, this is likely a read error. The chain couples TRBV9 to TRBJ2-2, with D possibly being TRBD2 (6 bases). With 4 bases removed from V and 4 bases from J, the gap between germline ends came to 17 bases. The germline CDR1 and CDR2 sequences are SGDLS and YYNGEE. The CDR3 is made up of 16 amino acids. CDR3 DNA sequence: TGTGCCAGCAGCCCCGGGGGAGATACGAGCACCGGGGAGCTGTTTTTG. Protein: CASSPGGDTSTGELFL.

This sequence joins TRBV3-1 and TRBJ1-1, with D tentatively TRBD1 (5 bases). V lost 4 bases, J lost 3 bases, and 12 bases lay in between. In germline, CDR1 is LGHDT, CDR2 YNNKEL (reference sequence). This CDR3 spans 14 amino acids. CDR3 loop: CASSRNRGDTEAFF. CDR3 bases: TGTGCCAGCAGCCGAAATAGGGGTGACACTGAAGCTTTCTTT.

This clonotype came up many times. The V and J genes are TRBV20-1 and TRBJ1-6, with D unclear. Germline V gene sequence: CDR1 DFQATT, CDR2 SNEGSKA (reference sequence). V was shortened by 2 bases and J by 7 bases, with 15 bases between the two germline ends. The CDR3 loop spans 15 amino acids. CDR3 DNA: TGCAGTGCTAGACCGGGTGGGTCGGGAAATTCACCCCTCCACTTT. This gives the protein CSARPGGSGNSPLHF.

The genes are TRBV19 and TRBJ1-3; no reliable D call. Germline assignment: CDR1 LNHDA and CDR2 SQIVND (reference sequence). The CDR3 length is 16 residues. Trimming shortened V by 9 bases and J by 0 bases, and 18 bases separated the two germline ends. DNA for the CDR3: TGTGCCAGGAGTCCTGGACGGACTTTCTCTGGAAACACCATATATTTT. Protein sequence: CARSPGRTFSGNTIYF.

Comment on this clonotype: No DNA is shown, since the ends of the CDR3 on it are uncertain; the CDR3 is the one TCRdb lists. V is TRBV11-3 and J is TRBJ1-5. The CDR3 spans 23 residues, counting both ends. Germline CDR1 reads SGHNT; CDR2 reads YENEEA. The CDR3 protein is CASSLVSQSVGLRAVLRAGHQHF.

This sequence joins TRBV27 and TRBJ2-7; 8 positions match TRBD1. The CDR3 has 13 amino acids. Germline CDR1 is MNHEY and CDR2 is SMNVEV (reference sequence). V was pared by 5 bases and J by 2 bases, with 2 bases of the junction left unmatched. Here the CDR3 reads CASSKDRAYEQYF. The CDR3 nucleotides read TGTGCCAGCAGTAAGGACAGGGCCTACGAGCAGTACTTC.

This clonotype was observed at least ten times. The chain recombines TRBV6-6 with TRBJ1-2; possibly TRBD1 for D (5 bases). CDR1 and CDR2 from the germline V gene are MNHNY and SVGAGI (reference sequence). V shed 2 bases and J shed 8 bases, with 12 bases lying between them. CDR3 length: 13 amino acids. The CDR3 protein is CASSYGEGLGYTF. The CDR3 DNA sequence: TGTGCCAGCAGTTACGGGGAGGGGCTCGGCTACACCTTC.

This clonotype was detected once. This could be a read error, since a much larger clone is one nucleotide away. The chain links TRBV19 to TRBJ1-2; D might be TRBD1 (5 bases). The CDR3 loop spans 17 amino acids. The V and J ends lost 7 bases and 3 bases respectively, with 24 bases between them. CDR1 and CDR2 (germline): LNHDA, SQIVND (reference sequence). CDR3 in DNA: TGTGCCAGTATTTCTACGACGGGCGCAGGGACTGACTATGGCTACACCTTC. It yields the protein CASISTTGAGTDYGYTF.

In this sample, this clonotype turned up a few times. This CDR3 is CASSSGRTTFF. Written as DNA, the CDR3 is TGTGCCAGCTCTAGCGGGAGAACAACGTTCTTC. The chain links TRBV28 to TRBJ2-1; the match to TRBD2 covers 10 bases. Germline CDR1 reads MDHEN; CDR2 reads SYDVKM. CDR3 length equals 11 residues. Losses at the gene ends were 8 bases for V and 15 bases for J; bases not matched to a gene: 7. The full variable domain, its missing parts supplied by reference TRBV28 and TRBJ2-1, is DVKVTQSSRYLVKRTGEKVFLECVQDMDHENMFWYRQDPGLGLRLIYFSYDVKMKEKGDIPEGYSVSREKKERFSLILESASTNQTSMYLCASSSGRTTFFGPGTRLTVL.

This rearrangement joins TRBV19 to TRBJ1-5, with 9 positions matching TRBD1. After removal of 3 bases from V and 6 bases from J, the junction contained 3 bases not matched to a gene. This CDR3 is built from 14 residues. Germline V gene sequence: CDR1 LNHDA, CDR2 SQIVND (reference sequence). The CDR3 region has the DNA TGTGCCAGTAGTATGGGGACAGGGTTTCAGCCCCAGCATTTT. Its translation: CASSMGTGFQPQHF.

The rearrangement uses TRBV7-2 and TRBJ2-6; D possibly corresponds to TRBD1 (5 bases). Germline CDR1 SGHTA, CDR2 FQGNSA. This CDR3 has 17 residues. Trimming shortened V by 8 bases and J by 2 bases, and 19 bases separated the two germline ends. Written as DNA, the CDR3 is TGTGCCAGCGGCCCAGGACACGGAACCCCTGGGGCCAACGTCCTGACTTTC. It codes for CASGPGHGTPGANVLTF. Using reference TRBV7-2 and TRBJ2-6 for the parts outside the CDR3, the full variable domain is GAGVSQSPSNKVTEKGKDVELRCDPISGHTALYWYRQSLGQGLEFLIYFQGNSAPDKSGLPSDRFSAERTGGSVSTLTIQRTQQEDSAVYLCASGPGHGTPGANVLTFGAGSRLTVL.

This clonotype was detected ten times or more. The rearrangement links TRBV7-9 to TRBJ2-3; 12 nucleotides line up with TRBD2. V dropped 5 bases and J dropped 4; count of bases not matched to a gene: 13. The CDR3 spans 18 residues. Germline lookup yields CDR1 SEHNR and CDR2 FQNEAQ (reference sequence). Here the CDR3 DNA reads TGTGCCAGCAGCCGAGCGGGGACTAGCGGGCTGAGGGCAGATACGCAGTATTTT. This sequence encodes CASSRAGTSGLRADTQYF.

This clonotype was observed many times. The chain recombines TRBV2 with TRBJ2-7; D not certain. From germline, CDR1 is SNHLY and CDR2 FYNNEI. This CDR3 comprises 14 residues. V lost 7 bases, J lost 4 bases, and 17 bases lay in between. CDR3 nucleotide sequence: TGTGCCAGCAAGAAGAGCCCAACACGGTACGAGCAGTACTTC. Protein sequence: CASKKSPTRYEQYF.

The chain has TRBV20-1 and TRBJ2-5; D perhaps matches TRBD1 (5 bases). Germline values: CDR1 DFQATT, CDR2 SNEGSKA (reference sequence). V lost 0 bases to trimming and J lost 4 bases, with 9 bases between them. CDR3 length: 13 amino acids. The CDR3 DNA follows: TGCAGTGCTAGAGATGGGGCTGTAGAGACCCAGTACTTC. Protein: CSARDGAVETQYF.

There are a few counts of this clonotype. With a much larger clone just one base away, this may be a read error. CDR3 in DNA: TGTGCCAGTAGTATTCTGGGCAGACAGTATAGCAATCAGCCCCAGCCTTTT. Amino acids: CASSILGRQYSNQPQPF. The chain couples TRBV19 to TRBJ1-5, with D perhaps TRBD1 (5 bases). This CDR3 is built from 17 residues. Looked up from germline, CDR1 is LNHDA and CDR2 is SQIVND (reference sequence).